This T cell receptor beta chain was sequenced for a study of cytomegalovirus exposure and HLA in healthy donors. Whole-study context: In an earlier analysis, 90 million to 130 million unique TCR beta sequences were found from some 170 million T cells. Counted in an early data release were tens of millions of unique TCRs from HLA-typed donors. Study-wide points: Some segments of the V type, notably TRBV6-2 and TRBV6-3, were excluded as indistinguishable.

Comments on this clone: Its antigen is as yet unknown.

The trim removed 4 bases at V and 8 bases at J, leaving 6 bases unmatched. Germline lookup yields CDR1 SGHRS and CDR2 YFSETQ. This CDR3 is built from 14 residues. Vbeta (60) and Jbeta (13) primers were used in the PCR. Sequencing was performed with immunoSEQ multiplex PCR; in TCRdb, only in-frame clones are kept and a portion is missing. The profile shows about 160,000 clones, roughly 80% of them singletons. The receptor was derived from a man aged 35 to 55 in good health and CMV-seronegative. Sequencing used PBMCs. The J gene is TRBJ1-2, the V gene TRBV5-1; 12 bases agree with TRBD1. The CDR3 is CASSGGQGAGGYTF. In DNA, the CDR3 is TGCGCCAGCAGCGGGGGACAGGGGGCGGGCGGCTACACCTTC. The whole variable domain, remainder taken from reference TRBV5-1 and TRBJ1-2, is KAGVTQTPRYLIKTRGQQVTLSCSPISGHRSVSWYQQTPGQGLQFLFEYFSETQRNKGNFPGRFSGRQFSNSRSEMNVSTLELGDSALYLCASSGGQGAGGYTFGSGTRLTVV.